The rows below give T cell receptor beta chains drawn from one sample of a study of T cells in Graves' hyperthyroidism and ophthalmopathy. TCRdb processed the multiplex PCR reads anew with MiXCR; each CDR3 protein has one entry. Here the sample spans under 550,000 distinct CDR3 sequences, roughly 13% being singletons. The sample consisted of blood. Every receptor here comes from a woman younger than 35 with Graves' hyperthyroidism. Each CDR3 is given with its conserved first and last residue. Each record gives: J gene, clone size, CDR3 length, D gene, V gene, CDR3 DNA, CDR3 protein. A D gene is named only where the DNA matches it firmly. The size entry is marked missing in some rows and otherwise reads once, few, many or a size class.

J gene: TRBJ1-3
clone size: few
CDR3 length: 15
D gene: -
V gene: TRBV9
CDR3 DNA: TGTGCCAGCAGCGGTTCAGGGATGTCTGGAAACACCATATATTTT
CDR3 protein: CASSGSGMSGNTIYF

J gene: TRBJ1-1
clone size: -
CDR3 length: 15
D gene: -
V gene: TRBV4-3
CDR3 DNA: TGCGCCAGCAGCCAAATAGGGGGGACGGACACTGAAGCTTTCTTT
CDR3 protein: CASSQIGGTDTEAFF

J gene: TRBJ1-1
clone size: -
CDR3 length: 12
D gene: TRBD1
V gene: TRBV2
CDR3 DNA: TGTGCCAGCAATCTGGACAGGGGCGAAGCTTTCTTT
CDR3 protein: CASNLDRGEAFF

J gene: TRBJ1-4
clone size: few
CDR3 length: 14
D gene: -
V gene: TRBV7-9
CDR3 DNA: TGTGCCAGCAGTCAGGTCGGGACGAAGGAAAAACTGTTTTTT
CDR3 protein: CASSQVGTKEKLFF

J gene: TRBJ2-3
clone size: many
CDR3 length: 14
D gene: TRBD2
V gene: TRBV5-1
CDR3 DNA: TGTGCCAGCAGCTTAGCGGGAGGAACAGATACGCAGTATTTT
CDR3 protein: CASSLAGGTDTQYF

J gene: TRBJ2-1
clone size: many
CDR3 length: 15
D gene: TRBD2
V gene: TRBV5-1
CDR3 DNA: TGCGCCAGCAGCTTGGGGCTAGCGGGAGGAGGTGAGCAGTTCTTC
CDR3 protein: CASSLGLAGGGEQFF

J gene: TRBJ2-1
clone size: many
CDR3 length: 18
D gene: TRBD2
V gene: TRBV5-1
CDR3 DNA: TGCGCCAGCAGCCCCGGAGTAGCGGGAGTGAATTCCTACAATGAGCAGTTCTTC
CDR3 protein: CASSPGVAGVNSYNEQFF

J gene: TRBJ1-2
clone size: many
CDR3 length: 12
D gene: -
V gene: TRBV20-1
CDR3 DNA: TGCAGTGCCCCCAATACCCACTATGGCTACACCTTC
CDR3 protein: CSAPNTHYGYTF

J gene: TRBJ1-1
clone size: few
CDR3 length: 18
D gene: TRBD1
V gene: TRBV6-5
CDR3 DNA: TGTGCCAGCAGTTCCTTCCGAAATGTCGGGACAGCCAACACTGAAGCTTTCTTT
CDR3 protein: CASSSFRNVGTANTEAFF

J gene: TRBJ1-4
clone size: few
CDR3 length: 17
D gene: TRBD1
V gene: TRBV14
CDR3 DNA: TGTGCCAGCAGCCAAGCGGGGACAGGGGGCTTCGTTGAAAAACTGTTTTTT
CDR3 protein: CASSQAGTGGFVEKLFF

J gene: TRBJ2-3
clone size: many
CDR3 length: 16
D gene: -
V gene: TRBV7-9
CDR3 DNA: TGTGCCAGCAGTCTCTGGACACGACCGAGCACAGATACGCAGTATTTT
CDR3 protein: CASSLWTRPSTDTQYF

J gene: TRBJ1-1
clone size: many
CDR3 length: 15
D gene: TRBD1
V gene: TRBV6-1
CDR3 DNA: TGTGCCAGCATGGGGGACAGGGCCCGGGGCACTGAAGCTTTCTTT
CDR3 protein: CASMGDRARGTEAFF

J gene: TRBJ2-3
clone size: many
CDR3 length: 16
D gene: TRBD2
V gene: TRBV7-9
CDR3 DNA: TGTGCCAGCAGTTTCAGCGGGAGGGCCAACGGAGATACGCAGTATTTT
CDR3 protein: CASSFSGRANGDTQYF

J gene: TRBJ2-3
clone size: many
CDR3 length: 15
D gene: TRBD1
V gene: TRBV27
CDR3 DNA: TGTGCCAGCAGTTTATCGAAGGGGGCGGCAGATACGCAGTATTTT
CDR3 protein: CASSLSKGAADTQYF

J gene: TRBJ2-2
clone size: few
CDR3 length: 15
D gene: TRBD1
V gene: TRBV10-3
CDR3 DNA: TGTGCCATCGCCGGACAGGGGGCAGACACCGGGGAGCTGTTTTTT
CDR3 protein: CAIAGQGADTGELFF

J gene: TRBJ2-5
clone size: many
CDR3 length: 15
D gene: TRBD2
V gene: TRBV6-2/TRBV6-3
CDR3 DNA: TGTGCCAGCAGTCCACTCGGGACTAGCGGGAGGGCCCAGTACTTC
CDR3 protein: CASSPLGTSGRAQYF

J gene: TRBJ1-5
clone size: many
CDR3 length: 14
D gene: TRBD1
V gene: TRBV2
CDR3 DNA: TGTGCCAGCAGACAGGGGGTTAGCAATCAGCCCCAGCATTTT
CDR3 protein: CASRQGVSNQPQHF